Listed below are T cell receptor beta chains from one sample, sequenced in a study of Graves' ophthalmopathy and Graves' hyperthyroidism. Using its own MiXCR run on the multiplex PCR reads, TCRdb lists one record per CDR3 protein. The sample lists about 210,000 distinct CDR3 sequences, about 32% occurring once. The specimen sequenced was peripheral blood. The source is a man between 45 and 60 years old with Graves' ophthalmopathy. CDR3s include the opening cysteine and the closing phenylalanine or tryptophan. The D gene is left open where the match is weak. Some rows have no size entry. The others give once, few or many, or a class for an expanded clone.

TGTGCCAGCAGTTACGCTAGCGGTTCTCAAGAGACCCAGTACTTC,CASSYASGSQETQYF,TRBD2,-,TRBV12-3/TRBV12-4,TRBJ2-5
TGTGCTAGTGGTTTAGACCAGACAGGGGACTCCTACGAGCAGTACTTC,CASGLDQTGDSYEQYF,TRBD1,-,TRBV12-5,TRBJ2-7
TGTGCCAGCAGTTTAGCGATGCTGCGTAACGAGCAGTACTTC,CASSLAMLRNEQYF,-,-,TRBV12-3/TRBV12-4,TRBJ2-7
TGTGCCAGCAGTGAAAATACGGGAGCCTGGGAGACCCAGTACTTC,CASSENTGAWETQYF,-,-,TRBV6-1,TRBJ2-5
TGTGCCAGCAGTTTAATATTGGGGACTAGCAAAGGCGGGGAGCAGTACTTC,CASSLILGTSKGGEQYF,TRBD2,many,TRBV27,TRBJ2-7
TGTGCCAGCAGTCCGGCTGTTAGAGTAGGCGAGCAGTACTTC,CASSPAVRVGEQYF,-,-,TRBV6-1,TRBJ2-7
TGTGCCAGCAGCCCCGGGACTAGCGGTTTAGAGACCCAGTACTTC,CASSPGTSGLETQYF,TRBD2,-,TRBV27,TRBJ2-5
TGCGCCAGCAGCTTAAGGGAAAGCGTTAATTATGGCTACACCTTC,CASSLRESVNYGYTF,-,once,TRBV5-1,TRBJ1-2
TGTGCCAGCAGTGAAGGGACAGCTTGGGAGAATCAGCCCCAGCATTTT,CASSEGTAWENQPQHF,-,many,TRBV2,TRBJ1-5
TGTGCCAGCAGTTTATGGGACCCCAGTAGCTCCTACGAGCAGTACTTC,CASSLWDPSSSYEQYF,-,many,TRBV28,TRBJ2-7
TGCAGTGCTAGAGATCTGGAAAGACAGCGAGGCTACAATGAGCAGTTCTTC,CSARDLERQRGYNEQFF,-,many,TRBV20-1,TRBJ2-1
TGTGCCAGCAGTTCCACTTACAGGGACCCTTATAGCAATCAGCCCCAGCATTTT,CASSSTYRDPYSNQPQHF,-,many,TRBV12-3/TRBV12-4,TRBJ1-5
TGCAGCGTTGAAGATCCTTGGGCTAGCGGGACTAACACCGGGGAGCTGTTTTTT,CSVEDPWASGTNTGELFF,TRBD2,many,TRBV29-1,TRBJ2-2
TGTGCCAGCAGAAACAGGGGGCCGCCATTCAGAAACACCATATATTTT,CASRNRGPPFRNTIYF,TRBD1,many,TRBV12-3/TRBV12-4,TRBJ1-3
TGTGCCAGCAGTTATACAGGGAATGATTCACCCCTCCACTTT,CASSYTGNDSPLHF,-,many,TRBV12-3/TRBV12-4,TRBJ1-6
TGTGCCAGCAGACCTCACTCACAGGGGCAAGAGACCCAGTACTTC,CASRPHSQGQETQYF,TRBD1,many,TRBV6-2/TRBV6-3,TRBJ2-5
TGTGCCAGCAGTGAACCAGTCATTACCGGGGAGCTGTTTTTT,CASSEPVITGELFF,-,many,TRBV6-1,TRBJ2-2
TGTGCCAGCAGTTACGCGGGATATAGCAATCAGCCCCAGCATTTT,CASSYAGYSNQPQHF,-,-,TRBV6-2/TRBV6-3,TRBJ1-5
TGCAGTGCCCACGAGGGCAGAAATAATTCACCCCTCCACTTT,CSAHEGRNNSPLHF,-,-,TRBV20-1,TRBJ1-6
TGCAGCGTCGCTGGGACTAGCGTCGGGGAGCTGTTTTTT,CSVAGTSVGELFF,TRBD2,many,TRBV29-1,TRBJ2-2
TGTGCCAGTAGTATAGATCGGGACAGGGGGCGCATTGACTATGGCTACACCTTC,CASSIDRDRGRIDYGYTF,TRBD1,many,TRBV19,TRBJ1-2
TGTGCCAGCGGGGCAGGGGGCGACTACGAGCAGTACTTC,CASGAGGDYEQYF,TRBD1,many,TRBV28,TRBJ2-7
TGTGCCAGCAGCAAAGGACAGGGCCGGGTTTCACCCCTCCACTTT,CASSKGQGRVSPLHF,TRBD1,-,TRBV28,TRBJ1-6
TGTGCCAGCACCTATGGGGGTCCTAACACTGAAGCTTTCTTT,CASTYGGPNTEAFF,-,many,TRBV12-3/TRBV12-4,TRBJ1-1
TGTGCCAGCAGCTTAGCCACAGTCATGAACACTGAAGCTTTCTTT,CASSLATVMNTEAFF,-,-,TRBV7-2,TRBJ1-1
TGTGCCAGCAGCCGTTTTTGGACGAACACTGAAGCTTTCTTT,CASSRFWTNTEAFF,-,-,TRBV11-2,TRBJ1-1
TGCAGTGCTAGAGAATCCGGGGGCATGGGATCACCCCTCCACTTT,CSARESGGMGSPLHF,-,few,TRBV20-1,TRBJ1-6
TGCAGCGTTGCGGGACTAGCGGGAGGGCAAGAGACCCAGTACTTC,CSVAGLAGGQETQYF,TRBD2,-,TRBV29-1,TRBJ2-5
TGCAGTGCCACCCACGCGACAGGAACCTACGAGCAGTACTTC,CSATHATGTYEQYF,-,many,TRBV20-1,TRBJ2-7
TGTGCCAGCAACAAACTAGCGGGAGGCCACGAGCAGTACTTC,CASNKLAGGHEQYF,TRBD2,many,TRBV28,TRBJ2-7
TGTGCCAGCAGGGGCCACAGCGGGGAGACCCAGTACTTC,CASRGHSGETQYF,-,once,TRBV4-1,TRBJ2-5
TGTGCCAGCAGCCAAGGAGGGGGCCACCTTTACCAAGAGACCCAGTACTTC,CASSQGGGHLYQETQYF,TRBD1,many,TRBV14,TRBJ2-5
TGTGCCAGCAGTTTGGACAGGGGGAACATTCAGTACTTC,CASSLDRGNIQYF,TRBD1,many,TRBV28,TRBJ2-4
TGTGCCAGCAGTTTAGGACTAGCGGGAGGGCCTCGTGACACCGGGGAGCTGTTTTTT,CASSLGLAGGPRDTGELFF,TRBD2,many,TRBV28,TRBJ2-2
TGCAGTGCTAGAGAAGGCCTGAACACTGAAGCTTTCTTT,CSAREGLNTEAFF,-,-,TRBV20-1,TRBJ1-1
TGTGCCAGCAGAGACTTGGGCGGGAGTCTAGACGAGCAGTACTTC,CASRDLGGSLDEQYF,TRBD2,once,TRBV6-2/TRBV6-3,TRBJ2-7
TGTGCCAGCAGCTTAGAAAAGGGTAGTGCCTACGAGCAGTACTTC,CASSLEKGSAYEQYF,-,many,TRBV11-3,TRBJ2-7
TGTGCCAGCGGAGGGGGCTACGAGCAGTACTTC,CASGGGYEQYF,-,many,TRBV6-5,TRBJ2-7
TGTGCCAGCAGCTCAACCGAAACGGGACTAGCGGACTACGAGCAGTACTTC,CASSSTETGLADYEQYF,TRBD2,many,TRBV13,TRBJ2-7
TGTGCCAGCAGGACAGGGCGCGTTGAGACCCAGTACTTC,CASRTGRVETQYF,TRBD1,many,TRBV12-3/TRBV12-4,TRBJ2-5
TGTGCCAGCAGTTACGGTTCAGCGGGAGCTGGGGAGCAGTACTTC,CASSYGSAGAGEQYF,TRBD2,many,TRBV6-5,TRBJ2-7
TGTGCCAGCAGGCCGCAGGGGGCAGCGAATTCACCCCTCCACTTT,CASRPQGAANSPLHF,TRBD1,many,TRBV6-5,TRBJ1-6
TGTGCCAGCAGCGCTCGGAGTGACCAAGAGACCCAGTACTTC,CASSARSDQETQYF,-,few,TRBV7-2,TRBJ2-5
TGCGCCAGGCGAGGGGACAGGGGATTATATCAGCCCCAGCATTTT,CARRGDRGLYQPQHF,TRBD1,-,TRBV10-1,TRBJ1-5
TGTGCCAGCAGTGCCGGGACAGGGCCCAATTCACCCCTCCACTTT,CASSAGTGPNSPLHF,TRBD1,few,TRBV6-1,TRBJ1-6
TGTGCCAGCACCATGACCGCCGTAACTGAAGCTTTCTTT,CASTMTAVTEAFF,-,few,TRBV7-2,TRBJ1-1
TGTGCCAGCAGCTTGGGGACGGGTAAAAGCTATGGCTACACCTTC,CASSLGTGKSYGYTF,-,-,TRBV7-2,TRBJ1-2
TGTGCCAGTAGTTCCCCAGGAACTGCAAACTATGGCTACACCTTC,CASSSPGTANYGYTF,-,few,TRBV19,TRBJ1-2
TGTGCCAGCAGCTTGAGACAGGGGGCAGGTTCACCCCTCCACTTT,CASSLRQGAGSPLHF,TRBD1,-,TRBV7-2,TRBJ1-6
TGTGCCAGCAGCTTAGGGACTGTAACAGATACGCAGTATTTT,CASSLGTVTDTQYF,-,many,TRBV7-2,TRBJ2-3
TGCAGTGCTAGAGATGCAGGCTCTGGAAACACCATATATTTT,CSARDAGSGNTIYF,-,many,TRBV20-1,TRBJ1-3
TGTGCTAGTGGTAACATGGGAGCTGGAAACACCATATATTTT,CASGNMGAGNTIYF,-,many,TRBV12-5,TRBJ1-3
TGTGCCAGCAGTGCCAGGGGCGATGGCTACACCTTC,CASSARGDGYTF,-,-,TRBV6-1,TRBJ1-2
TGTGCCAGTACTCCGACAGGCAATAGCAATCAGCCCCAGCATTTT,CASTPTGNSNQPQHF,-,many,TRBV19,TRBJ1-5
TGTGCCAGCAGCCCGTATGCGATCGGGACGGCCAACGAGCAGTACTTC,CASSPYAIGTANEQYF,-,many,TRBV5-5,TRBJ2-7
TGTGCCAGCAGTTATTCGACAGTCTTCGGGGAGCTGTTTTTT,CASSYSTVFGELFF,-,-,TRBV6-5,TRBJ2-2
TGCGCCAGCGGGGGGGGAAAACCAGAGAACACTGAAGCTTTCTTT,CASGGGKPENTEAFF,-,few,TRBV10-1,TRBJ1-1
TGCAGTGCTAAGGCCGGGGGTTTTGGGGGCTACACCTTC,CSAKAGGFGGYTF,-,many,TRBV20-1,TRBJ1-2
TGTGCCAGCAGTAACTTACAGGGGGGTGGCAATCAGCCCCAGCATTTT,CASSNLQGGGNQPQHF,TRBD1,-,TRBV28,TRBJ1-5